Below, 21 T cell receptor beta chains from the same sample are listed, as sequenced in a study of identical twins. TCRdb re-called the 5' RACE reads through MiXCR, storing one row per CDR3 protein. The sample lists 400,000 to 600,000 distinct CDR3 sequences, 20% to 25% occurring once. These data are also associated with another study on yellow fever vaccine responses in identical twins.

Material for sequencing was CD4+ T cells sorted from blood. These receptor sequences come from a woman under 30 in good health.

In this sample, this clonotype turned up a few times. The chain recombines TRBV10-3 with TRBJ2-2, with D possibly being TRBD2 (6 bases). This CDR3 has 16 residues. Trimming removed 7 bases from V and 0 bases from J, with 15 bases in between. Germline loops: CDR1 ENHRY, CDR2 SYGVKD. CDR3 sequence (DNA): TGTGCCATCAAGGGCGGGGACTCCTCGAACACCGGGGAGCTGTTTTTT. As protein: CAIKGGDSSNTGELFF.

The chain recombines TRBV25-1 with TRBJ2-2; D possibly corresponds to TRBD1 (6 bases). The CDR3 is 15 amino acids. V was cut by 3 bases and J by 5 bases, with 13 bases left in between. Germline loops: CDR1 MGHDK, CDR2 SYGVNS. The CDR3 DNA is TGTGCCAGCAGTGAGGGGGCTAGCATGACCGGGGAGCTGTTTTTT. Encoded protein: CASSEGASMTGELFF. The full variable domain, in which reference TRBV25-1 and TRBJ2-2 provide the parts outside the CDR3, is EADIYQTPRYLVIGTGKKITLECSQTMGHDKMYWYQQDPGMELHLIHYSYGVNSTEKGDLSSESTVSRIRTEHFPLTLESARPSHTSQYLCASSEGASMTGELFFGEGSRLTVL.

The J gene is TRBJ2-7, the V gene TRBV10-3; 7 positions match TRBD1. V shed 3 bases and J 2 bases; nucleotides not matched to a gene: 10. Germline assignment: CDR1 ENHRY and CDR2 SYGVKD. This CDR3 region has 16 residues. The CDR3 nucleotides read TGTGCCATCAGTGACGCCCTGGGACAGTCAACCTACGAGCAGTACGTC. Residues: CAISDALGQSTYEQYV.

V and J are TRBV20-1 and TRBJ2-2; 13 nucleotides agree with TRBD2. CDR1 and CDR2 (germline): DFQATT, SNEGSKA (reference sequence). This CDR3 has 20 amino acids. With 4 bases clipped from V and 5 bases from J, the junction kept 19 bases outside the gene matches. Here the CDR3 DNA reads TGCAGTGCTACCACTTGGACCCCCAGGACTAGCGGGAGTGAAACCGGGGAGCTGTTTTTT. Residues: CSATTWTPRTSGSETGELFF.

This clonotype was seen more than once but under ten times. The chain combines TRBV3-1 with TRBJ2-1; 10 bases align to TRBD2. Germline CDR1 is LGHDT and CDR2 is YNNKEL (reference sequence). The V gene end was trimmed by 5 bases and the J gene end by 4 bases; junction bases not matched to a gene: 5. This CDR3 contains 15 residues. The CDR3, as DNA: TGTGCCAGCAGCGACAGCGGGGGGGGTTACAATGAGCAGTTCTTC. It codes for CASSDSGGGYNEQFF.

V usage is TRBV29-1 and J usage is TRBJ2-3; 9 nucleotides agree with TRBD2. J was trimmed by 10 bases and V by 3 bases; bases with no gene match: 14. This CDR3 comprises 15 residues. CDR1 and CDR2 (germline): SQVTM, ANQGSEA. In DNA, the CDR3 is TGCAGCGTTGATGCGATAGCGGGAGTCCCGAGTGCGCAGTATTTT. It is translated as CSVDAIAGVPSAQYF.

This clonotype was observed a handful of times. The V gene is TRBV20-1, the J gene TRBJ1-5, with TRBD1 identical over 11 bases. Germline V lookup: CDR1 DFQATT, CDR2 SNEGSKA (reference sequence). CDR3 length equals 14 residues. The ends lost 2 bases at V and 6 bases at J; junction bases unmatched: 3. The CDR3 bases are TGCAGTGCTAGACGGACAGGGGGCGGTCAGCCCCAGCATTTT. Its translation is CSARRTGGGQPQHF.

The chain employs TRBV12-3 or TRBV12-4 and TRBJ2-5; 7 positions match TRBD1. The CDR3 runs to 14 residues. After removal of 5 bases from V and 1 base from J, the junction contained 4 bases not matched to a gene. The CDR3 reads CASSDRVAQETQYF. Written as DNA, the CDR3 is TGTGCCAGCAGTGACAGGGTGGCCCAAGAGACCCAGTACTTC.

This clonotype was counted only a few times. This CDR3 reads CASSSKFGTDPHYEQYV. The CDR3 DNA follows: TGCGCCAGCAGCTCCAAATTCGGGACAGACCCCCACTACGAGCAGTACGTC. V and J are TRBV5-1 and TRBJ2-7; TRBD1 matches 7 bases. V was pared by 3 bases and J by 3 bases, with 15 bases of the junction left unmatched. The CDR3 sequence is 17 residues long. Germline CDR1 and CDR2: SGHRS and YFSETQ.

The J gene is TRBJ2-3, the V gene TRBV24-1; 9 bases fit TRBD1. Germline CDR1 and CDR2: KGHDR and SFDVKD. With V trimmed by 5 bases and J by 5 bases, 10 bases remained unmatched. This CDR3 has 16 amino acids. The CDR3, as DNA: TGTGCCACCAGTGCCCCCGGGACAGGGAGGCAAGATACGCAGTATTTT. Residues: CATSAPGTGRQDTQYF.

This clonotype has more than one count but fewer than ten. The chain has TRBV15 and TRBJ1-6; D remains unclear. V lost 1 base and J 5 bases, leaving 9 bases between the germline ends. The CDR3 has 15 amino acids. Germline V CDR1 and CDR2: LNHNV, YYDKDF (reference sequence). The CDR3 loop reads CATSRVAENNSPLHF. The CDR3 DNA is TGTGCCACCAGCAGAGTGGCCGAAAATAATTCACCCCTCCACTTT.

This clonotype has only a few counts. This chain joins TRBV10-2 and TRBJ2-7; 9 bases are shared with TRBD1. This CDR3 has 13 residues. The germline V gene encodes CDR1 WSHSY and CDR2 SAAADI. V trimming: 6 bases; J trimming: 3 bases; junction bases outside the gene matches: 3. CDR3 amino acids: CASRRDRDYEQYV. The CDR3 DNA sequence: TGCGCCAGCAGAAGGGACAGGGACTACGAGCAGTACGTC.

In this sample, this clonotype turned up a few times. The V gene is TRBV5-5, the J gene TRBJ2-2, with 7 bases matching TRBD1. The CDR3 extends over 16 amino acids. With V trimmed by 3 bases and J by 1 base, 6 bases remained unmatched. Germline CDR1 is SGHKS and CDR2 is YYEKEE (reference sequence). For the CDR3, the DNA is TGTGCCAGCAGCTACGAGACAGGGAAGAACACCGGGGAGCTGTTTTTT. As protein: CASSYETGKNTGELFF.

This clonotype was found a few times. Sequence at one end of the junction differs from germline and may be a read error. The gene calls are TRBV20-1 and TRBJ2-7; D possibly corresponds to TRBD2 (5 bases). The CDR3 runs to 17 residues. Germline CDR1 DFQATT, CDR2 SNEGSKA (reference sequence). This chain's CDR3 is CCASRGWRMEPGYEQYF. The CDR3 DNA is TGCTGTGCTAGTCGGGGTTGGAGGATGGAGCCCGGCTACGAGCAGTACTTC.

V gene TRBV7-2 combines with J gene TRBJ1-2; possibly TRBD1 for D (6 bases). Looked up from germline, CDR1 is SGHTA and CDR2 is FQGNSA. There are 15 residues in the CDR3. The V end lost 7 bases, the J end lost 0 bases, and 15 bases lay between the germline ends. In DNA form, the CDR3 reads TGTGCCAGCACCCCGATGGGGGGCTCTAACTATGGCTACACCTTC. Its translation is CASTPMGGSNYGYTF.

CDR3 sequence: CASEREARTDTQYF. The CDR3 coding sequence is TGTGCCTCCGAGCGGGAGGCTCGCACAGATACGCAGTATTTT. The chain has TRBV10-3 and TRBJ2-3; 9 positions agree with TRBD2. The germline gives CDR1 ENHRY, CDR2 SYGVKD. The length of the CDR3 is 14 residues. V lost 11 bases and J lost 1; bases outside the gene matches: 7.

V and J are TRBV5-5 and TRBJ2-7, with 7 bases aligning to TRBD1. J gave up 7 bases and V 2 bases, and 12 bases lay outside the gene matches. Germline V lookup: CDR1 SGHKS, CDR2 YYEKEE (reference sequence). The CDR3 has 15 amino acids. This CDR3 is CASSLSTGSVREQYV. The CDR3 DNA follows: TGTGCCAGCAGCTTATCGACAGGGTCGGTTAGGGAGCAGTACGTC.

The chain couples TRBV10-3 to TRBJ2-7; 9 bases match TRBD1. The CDR3 runs to 15 residues. V shed 6 bases and J 0 bases; nucleotides not matched to a gene: 6. Per germline, CDR1 ENHRY and CDR2 SYGVKD. The CDR3 DNA sequence: TGTGCCATCAGCCCCGGGACAGGGCCCTCCTACGAGCAGTACTTC. It specifies CAISPGTGPSYEQYF.

This chain connects TRBV2 to TRBJ2-7; 10 bases map to TRBD1. The CDR3 length is 15 residues. V lost 7 bases and J lost 1; bases outside the gene matches: 7. Germline V lookup: CDR1 SNHLY, CDR2 FYNNEI. CDR3 residues: CASTPGQGKSYEQYF. CDR3 bases: TGTGCCAGCACCCCGGGACAGGGGAAATCCTACGAGCAGTACTTC.

This clonotype was recorded a few times. The V and J genes are TRBV7-8 and TRBJ1-4; D not certain. Germline CDR1 and CDR2: SGHVS and FQNEAQ. Deletions cut 2 bases from V and 8 bases from J, with 6 bases between. The CDR3 runs 12 residues. The CDR3 protein is CASSLLWEKLFF. CDR3 DNA sequence: TGTGCCAGCAGCTTACTGTGGGAAAAACTGTTTTTT.

This clonotype was recorded many times. This chain joins TRBV12-3 or TRBV12-4 and TRBJ2-3; possible D gene TRBD2, 6 bases. There are 15 residues in the CDR3. The V gene lost 6 bases and the J gene lost 1 base, with 14 bases spanning the gap. CDR3 coding DNA: TGTGCCAGCAGCCGCGGGGAGGAGGGCACAGATACGCAGTATTTT. Residues: CASSRGEEGTDTQYF.